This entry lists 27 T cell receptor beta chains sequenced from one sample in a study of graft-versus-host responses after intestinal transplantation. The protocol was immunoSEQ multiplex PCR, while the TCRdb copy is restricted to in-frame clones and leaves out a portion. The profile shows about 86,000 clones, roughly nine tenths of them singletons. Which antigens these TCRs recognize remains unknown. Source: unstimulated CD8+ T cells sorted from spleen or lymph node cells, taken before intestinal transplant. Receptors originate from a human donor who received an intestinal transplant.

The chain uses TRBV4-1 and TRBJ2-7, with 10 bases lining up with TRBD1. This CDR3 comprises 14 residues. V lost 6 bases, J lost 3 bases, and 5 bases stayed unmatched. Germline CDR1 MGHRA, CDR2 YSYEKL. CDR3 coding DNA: TGCGCCAGCAGTAGTGGGACAGGGGACTACGAGCAGTACTTC. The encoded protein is CASSSGTGDYEQYF.

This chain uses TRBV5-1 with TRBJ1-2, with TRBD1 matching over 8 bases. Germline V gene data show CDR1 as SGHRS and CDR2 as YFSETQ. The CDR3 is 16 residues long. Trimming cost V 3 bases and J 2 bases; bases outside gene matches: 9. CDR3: CASSSFRQGKNYGYTF. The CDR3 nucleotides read TGCGCCAGCAGCTCGTTCAGACAGGGGAAGAACTATGGCTACACCTTC. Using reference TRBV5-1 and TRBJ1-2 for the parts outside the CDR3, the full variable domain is KAGVTQTPRYLIKTRGQQVTLSCSPISGHRSVSWYQQTPGQGLQFLFEYFSETQRNKGNFPGRFSGRQFSNSRSEMNVSTLELGDSALYLCASSSFRQGKNYGYTFGSGTRLTVV.

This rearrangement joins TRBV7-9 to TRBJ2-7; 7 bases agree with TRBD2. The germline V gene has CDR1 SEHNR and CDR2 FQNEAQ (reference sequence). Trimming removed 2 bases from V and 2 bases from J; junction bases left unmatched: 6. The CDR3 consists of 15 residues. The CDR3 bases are TGTGCCAGCAGCTTAACTTTAAGCGGGACCTACGAGCAGTACTTC. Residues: CASSLTLSGTYEQYF. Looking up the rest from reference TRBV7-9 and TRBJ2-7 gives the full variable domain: DTGVSQNPRHKITKRGQNVTFRCDPISEHNRLYWYRQTLGQGPEFLTYFQNEAQLEKSRLLSDRFSAERPKGSFSTLEIQRTEQGDSAMYLCASSLTLSGTYEQYFGPGTRLTVT.

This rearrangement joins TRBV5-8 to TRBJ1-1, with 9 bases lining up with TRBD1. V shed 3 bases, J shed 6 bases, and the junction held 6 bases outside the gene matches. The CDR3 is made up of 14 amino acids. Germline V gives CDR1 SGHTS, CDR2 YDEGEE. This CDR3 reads CASSSSDRGPEAFF. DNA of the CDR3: TGTGCCAGCAGCTCTTCGGACAGGGGACCTGAAGCTTTCTTT.

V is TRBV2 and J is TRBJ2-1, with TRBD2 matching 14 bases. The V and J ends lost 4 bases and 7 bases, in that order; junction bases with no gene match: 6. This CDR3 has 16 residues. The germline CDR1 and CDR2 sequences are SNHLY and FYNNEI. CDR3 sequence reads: CASSGAGLAGANEQFF. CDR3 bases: TGTGCCAGCAGTGGTGCGGGACTAGCGGGGGCTAATGAGCAGTTCTTC.

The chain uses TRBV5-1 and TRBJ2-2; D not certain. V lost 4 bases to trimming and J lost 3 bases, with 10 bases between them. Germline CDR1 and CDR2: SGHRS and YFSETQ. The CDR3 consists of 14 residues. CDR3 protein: CASSPGSYTGELFF. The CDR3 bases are TGCGCCAGCAGCCCAGGAAGTTACACCGGGGAGCTGTTTTTT. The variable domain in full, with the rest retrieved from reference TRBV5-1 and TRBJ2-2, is KAGVTQTPRYLIKTRGQQVTLSCSPISGHRSVSWYQQTPGQGLQFLFEYFSETQRNKGNFPGRFSGRQFSNSRSEMNVSTLELGDSALYLCASSPGSYTGELFFGEGSRLTVL.

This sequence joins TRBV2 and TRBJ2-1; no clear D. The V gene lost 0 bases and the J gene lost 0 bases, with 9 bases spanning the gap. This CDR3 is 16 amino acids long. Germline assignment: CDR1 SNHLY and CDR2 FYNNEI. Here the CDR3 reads CASSEATSSSYNEQFF. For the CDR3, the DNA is TGTGCCAGCAGTGAAGCGACTTCCAGCTCCTACAATGAGCAGTTCTTC.

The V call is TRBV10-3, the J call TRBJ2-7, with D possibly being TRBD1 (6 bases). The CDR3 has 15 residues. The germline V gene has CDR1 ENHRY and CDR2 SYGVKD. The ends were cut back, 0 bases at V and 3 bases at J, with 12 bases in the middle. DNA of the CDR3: TGTGCCATCAGTGAGTCGAACAGGGTGAACTACGAGCAGTACTTC. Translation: CAISESNRVNYEQYF.

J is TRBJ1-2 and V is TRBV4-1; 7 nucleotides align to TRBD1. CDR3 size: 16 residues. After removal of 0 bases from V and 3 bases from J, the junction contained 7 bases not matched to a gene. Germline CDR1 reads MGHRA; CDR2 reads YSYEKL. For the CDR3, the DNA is TGCGCCAGCAGCCAAGATCGCACCACAGGGGACTATGGCTACACCTTC. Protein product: CASSQDRTTGDYGYTF.

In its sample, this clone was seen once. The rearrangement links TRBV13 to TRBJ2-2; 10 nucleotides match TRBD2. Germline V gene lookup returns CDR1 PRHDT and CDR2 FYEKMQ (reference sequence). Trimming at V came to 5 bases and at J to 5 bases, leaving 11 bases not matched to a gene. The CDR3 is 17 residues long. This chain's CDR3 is CASSPAWEAGGTGELFF. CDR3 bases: TGTGCCAGCAGCCCGGCTTGGGAAGCGGGGGGGACCGGGGAGCTGTTTTTT. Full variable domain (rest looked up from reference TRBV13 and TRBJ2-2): AAGVIQSPRHLIKEKRETATLKCYPIPRHDTVYWYQQGPGQDPQFLISFYEKMQSDKGSIPDRFSAQQFSDYHSELNMSSLELGDSALYFCASSPAWEAGGTGELFFGEGSRLTVL.

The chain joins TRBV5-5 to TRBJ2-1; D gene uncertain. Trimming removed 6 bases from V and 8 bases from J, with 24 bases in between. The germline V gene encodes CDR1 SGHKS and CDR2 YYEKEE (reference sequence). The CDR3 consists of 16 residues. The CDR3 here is CASIPDGDSNWDEQFF. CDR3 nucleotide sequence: TGTGCCAGCATCCCAGACGGCGACTCTAATTGGGATGAGCAGTTCTTC.

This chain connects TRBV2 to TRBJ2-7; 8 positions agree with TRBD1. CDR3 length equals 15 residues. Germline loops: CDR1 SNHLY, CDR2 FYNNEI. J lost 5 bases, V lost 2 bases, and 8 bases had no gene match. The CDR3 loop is CASSEQGAVGHEQYF. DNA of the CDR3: TGTGCCAGCAGTGAACAGGGGGCGGTTGGACACGAGCAGTACTTC.

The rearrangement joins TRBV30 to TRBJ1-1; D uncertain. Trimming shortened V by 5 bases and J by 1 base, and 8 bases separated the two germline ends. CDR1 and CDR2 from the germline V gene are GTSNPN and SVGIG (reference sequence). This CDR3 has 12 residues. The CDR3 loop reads CAWGLSNTEAFF. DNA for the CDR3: TGTGCCTGGGGACTTTCGAACACTGAAGCTTTCTTT. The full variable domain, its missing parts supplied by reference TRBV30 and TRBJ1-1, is SQTIHQWPATLVQPVGSPLSLECTVEGTSNPNLYWYRQAAGRGLQLLFYSVGIGQISSEVPQNLSASRPQDRQFILSSKKLLLSDSGFYLCAWGLSNTEAFFGQGTRLTVV.

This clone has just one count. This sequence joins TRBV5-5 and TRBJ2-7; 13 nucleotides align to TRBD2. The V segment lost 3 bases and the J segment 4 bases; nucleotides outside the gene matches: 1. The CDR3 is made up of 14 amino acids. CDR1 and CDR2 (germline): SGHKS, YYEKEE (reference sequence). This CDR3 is CASSWTSGSYEQYF. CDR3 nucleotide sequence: TGTGCCAGCAGCTGGACTAGCGGGAGTTACGAGCAGTACTTC.

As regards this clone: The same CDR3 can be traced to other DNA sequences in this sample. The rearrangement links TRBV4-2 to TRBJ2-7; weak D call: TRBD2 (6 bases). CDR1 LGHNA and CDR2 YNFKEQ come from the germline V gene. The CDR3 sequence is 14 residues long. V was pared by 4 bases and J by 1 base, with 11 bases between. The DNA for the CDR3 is TGTGCCAGCAGCCCTAGGGACTCTTCCTACGAGCAGTACTTC. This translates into CASSPRDSSYEQYF.

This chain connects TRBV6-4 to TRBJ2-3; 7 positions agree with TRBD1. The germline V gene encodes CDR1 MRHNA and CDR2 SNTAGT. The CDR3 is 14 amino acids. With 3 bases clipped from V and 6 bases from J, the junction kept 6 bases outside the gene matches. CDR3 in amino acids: CASSEGGPGDTQYF. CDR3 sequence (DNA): TGTGCCAGCAGTGAAGGGGGCCCGGGTGATACGCAGTATTTT.

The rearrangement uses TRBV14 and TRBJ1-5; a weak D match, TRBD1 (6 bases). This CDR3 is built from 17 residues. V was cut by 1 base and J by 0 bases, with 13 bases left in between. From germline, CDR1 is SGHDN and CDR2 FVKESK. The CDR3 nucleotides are TGTGCCAGCAGCCAAGGGTTCAGGGGATATAGCAATCAGCCCCAGCATTTT. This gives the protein CASSQGFRGYSNQPQHF.

The CDR3 DNA is TGTGCCAGCAGTCCCACGGGACTAGCTTACAATGAGCAGTTCTTC. It yields the protein CASSPTGLAYNEQFF. The J gene is TRBJ2-1, the V gene TRBV7-8; 9 nucleotides align to TRBD2. With V trimmed by 6 bases and J by 4 bases, 7 bases remained unmatched. The germline CDR1 and CDR2 sequences are SGHVS and FQNEAQ. The CDR3 has 15 residues.

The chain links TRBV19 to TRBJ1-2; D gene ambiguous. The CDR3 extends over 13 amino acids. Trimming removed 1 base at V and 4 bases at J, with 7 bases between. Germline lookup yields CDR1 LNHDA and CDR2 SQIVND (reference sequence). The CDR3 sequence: CASSIGATYGYTF. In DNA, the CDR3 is TGTGCCAGTAGTATAGGTGCTACCTATGGCTACACCTTC.

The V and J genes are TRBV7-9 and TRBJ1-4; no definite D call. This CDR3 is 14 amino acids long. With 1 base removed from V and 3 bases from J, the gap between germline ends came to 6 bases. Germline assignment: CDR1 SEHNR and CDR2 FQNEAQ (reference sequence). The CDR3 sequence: CASSLGAANEKLFF. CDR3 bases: TGTGCCAGCAGCTTAGGTGCGGCTAATGAAAAACTGTTTTTT.

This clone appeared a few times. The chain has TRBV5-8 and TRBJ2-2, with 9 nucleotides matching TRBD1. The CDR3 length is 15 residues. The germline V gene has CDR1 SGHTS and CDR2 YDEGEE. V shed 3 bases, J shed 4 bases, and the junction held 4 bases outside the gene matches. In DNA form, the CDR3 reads TGTGCCAGCAGCTATGGGACAGGGCTCACCGGGGAGCTGTTTTTT. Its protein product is CASSYGTGLTGELFF.

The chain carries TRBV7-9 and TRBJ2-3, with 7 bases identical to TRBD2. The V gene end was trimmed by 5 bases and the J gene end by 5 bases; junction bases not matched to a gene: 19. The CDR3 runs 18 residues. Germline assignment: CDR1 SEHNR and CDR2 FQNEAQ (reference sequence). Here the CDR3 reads CASSPVLGAGEVVDTQYF. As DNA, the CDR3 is TGTGCCAGCAGCCCAGTCCTCGGGGCGGGAGAAGTGGTAGATACGCAGTATTTT.

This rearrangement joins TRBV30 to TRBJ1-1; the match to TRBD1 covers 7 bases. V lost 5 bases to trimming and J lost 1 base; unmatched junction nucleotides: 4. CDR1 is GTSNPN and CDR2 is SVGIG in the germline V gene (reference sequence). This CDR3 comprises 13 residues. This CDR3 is CAWDREENTEAFF. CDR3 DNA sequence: TGTGCCTGGGACAGGGAGGAGAACACTGAAGCTTTCTTT.

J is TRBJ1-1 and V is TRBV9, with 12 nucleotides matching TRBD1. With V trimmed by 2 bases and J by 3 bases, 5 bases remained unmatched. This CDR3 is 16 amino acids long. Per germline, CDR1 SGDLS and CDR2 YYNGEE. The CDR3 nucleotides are TGTGCCAGCAGCGTGTCCGGGACAGGGGGCGACACTGAAGCTTTCTTT. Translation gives CASSVSGTGGDTEAFF.

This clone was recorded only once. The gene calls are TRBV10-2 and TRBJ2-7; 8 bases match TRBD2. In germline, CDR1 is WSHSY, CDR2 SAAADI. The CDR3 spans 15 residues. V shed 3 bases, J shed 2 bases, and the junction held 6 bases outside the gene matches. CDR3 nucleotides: TGCGCCAGCAGTGAAAGGGCGGGAGGTCCCTACGAGCAGTACTTC. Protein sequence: CASSERAGGPYEQYF.

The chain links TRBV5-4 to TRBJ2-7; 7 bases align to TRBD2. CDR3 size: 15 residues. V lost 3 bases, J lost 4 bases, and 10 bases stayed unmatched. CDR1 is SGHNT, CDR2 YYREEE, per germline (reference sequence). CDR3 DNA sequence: TGTGCCAGCAGCTGGGGAGAGGGGACTATTTACGAGCAGTACTTC. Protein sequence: CASSWGEGTIYEQYF.

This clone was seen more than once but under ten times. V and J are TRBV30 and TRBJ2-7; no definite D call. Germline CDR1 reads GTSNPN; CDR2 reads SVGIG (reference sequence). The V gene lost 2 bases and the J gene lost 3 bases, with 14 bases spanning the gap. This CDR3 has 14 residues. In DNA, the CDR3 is TGTGCCTGGAGTAATCTAGTCTCCGGCTACGAGCAGTACTTC. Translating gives CAWSNLVSGYEQYF. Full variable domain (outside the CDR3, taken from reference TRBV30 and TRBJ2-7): SQTIHQWPATLVQPVGSPLSLECTVEGTSNPNLYWYRQAAGRGLQLLFYSVGIGQISSEVPQNLSASRPQDRQFILSSKKLLLSDSGFYLCAWSNLVSGYEQYFGPGTRLTVT.